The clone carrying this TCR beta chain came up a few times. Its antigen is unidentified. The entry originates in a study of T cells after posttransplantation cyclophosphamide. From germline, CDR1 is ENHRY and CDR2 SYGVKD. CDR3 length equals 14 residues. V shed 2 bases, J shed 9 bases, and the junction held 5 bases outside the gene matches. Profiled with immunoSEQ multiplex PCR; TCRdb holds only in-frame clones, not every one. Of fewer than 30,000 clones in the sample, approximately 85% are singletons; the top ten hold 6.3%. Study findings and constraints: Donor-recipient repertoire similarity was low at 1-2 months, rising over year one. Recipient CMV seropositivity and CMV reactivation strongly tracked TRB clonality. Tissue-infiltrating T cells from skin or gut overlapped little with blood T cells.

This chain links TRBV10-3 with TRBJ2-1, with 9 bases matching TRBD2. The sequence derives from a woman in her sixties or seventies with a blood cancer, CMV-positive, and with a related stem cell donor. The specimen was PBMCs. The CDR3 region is CAISEGGRASEQFF. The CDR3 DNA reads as TGTGCCATCAGTGAGGGCGGGAGGGCCAGTGAGCAGTTCTTC.